These 13 T cell receptor beta chains were sequenced from one sample in a study of CD8+ T cells in alopecia areata. cDNA prepared by RNA extraction and subsequent reverse transcription served as the template for sequencing. Method: immunoSEQ multiplex PCR; TCRdb's copy keeps in-frame clones and lacks some. Seen here are some 130,000 clones, 49% observed once, and the top ten hold approximately 18%. This specimen consisted of CD8+ T cells sorted from blood, obtained at week 0. Receptor source: a human donor with alopecia areata.

This rearrangement joins TRBV18 to TRBJ1-1, with a weak D call TRBD1 (6 bases). Germline CDR1 is KGHSH and CDR2 is LQKENI. Trimming cost V 4 bases and J 8 bases, with 11 bases left between them. This CDR3 has 12 amino acids. CDR3 nucleotides: TGTGCCAGCTCACTTGGACAGTCCGAAGCTTTCTTT. It specifies CASSLGQSEAFF. Supplemented by reference TRBV18 and TRBJ1-1, the full variable domain reads NAGVMQNPRHLVRRRGQEARLRCSPMKGHSHVYWYRQLPEEGLKFMVYLQKENIIDESGMPKERFSAEFPKEGPSILRIQQVVRGDSAAYFCASSLGQSEAFFGQGTRLTVV.

The chain uses TRBV11-2 and TRBJ2-7; a weak D match, TRBD2 (7 bases). The germline V and J ends were trimmed by 5 bases and 4 bases, with 18 bases remaining between them. The CDR3 length is 15 residues. Germline CDR1 is SGHAT and CDR2 is FQNNGV. The CDR3 loop reads CASSRGGPVGYEQYF. CDR3 DNA sequence: TGTGCCAGCAGCCGCGGGGGCCCGGTGGGGTACGAGCAGTACTTC.

CDR3 nucleotide sequence: TGCGCCAGCAGCTGGGCAGGCGCGACTGAAGCTTTCTTT. The encoded protein is CASSWAGATEAFF. This rearrangement joins TRBV5-1 to TRBJ1-1; D is unclear. The CDR3 runs to 13 residues. The V gene lost 3 bases and the J gene lost 5 bases, with 11 bases spanning the gap. The V gene's germline CDR1 is SGHRS and CDR2 YFSETQ.

There are a few counts of this clone. J is TRBJ2-7 and V is TRBV5-6; D gene ambiguous. CDR1 and CDR2 from the germline V gene are SGHDT and YYEEEE. V was clipped by 1 base and J by 0 bases, with 8 bases between them. The CDR3 spans 14 residues. The CDR3 region has the DNA TGTGCCAGCAGCTTGAGCTTGAGCTCCTACGAGCAGTACTTC. As protein: CASSLSLSSYEQYF.

The rearrangement links TRBV6-4 to TRBJ2-1, with 9 positions matching TRBD2. Trimming at V came to 4 bases and at J to 8 bases, leaving 6 bases not matched to a gene. Germline assignment: CDR1 MRHNA and CDR2 SNTAGT. This CDR3 has 14 amino acids. CDR3 bases: TGTGCCAGCAGTGGAGGCGGGGGGGCCGATGAGCAGTTCTTC. Translating it yields CASSGGGGADEQFF.

V and J are TRBV30 and TRBJ2-3; tentative D call: TRBD1 (6 bases). V shed 3 bases and J shed 4 bases, with 11 bases lying between them. The CDR3 consists of 13 residues. CDR1 and CDR2 from the germline V gene are GTSNPN and SVGIG (reference sequence). CDR3 protein: CAWSVDRPDTQYF. The CDR3 DNA follows: TGTGCCTGGAGCGTTGACAGGCCAGATACGCAGTATTTT.

In its sample, this clone was seen a few times. The chain links TRBV29-1 to TRBJ1-2, with 8 bases aligning to TRBD1. The junction had 8 bases not matched to a gene; V was cut back by 6 bases and J by 2 bases. The V gene's germline CDR1 is SQVTM and CDR2 ANQGSEA. The CDR3 spans 14 residues. The CDR3 is CSVRQGTGNYGYTF. The CDR3 bases are TGCAGCGTCAGACAGGGGACAGGAAACTATGGCTACACCTTC.

Remarks on this clone: This likely stems from a read error, as it lies one base from a far larger clone. The genes are TRBV7-9 and TRBJ1-5, with 10 nucleotides matching TRBD1. The CDR3 spans 16 residues. Germline-derived CDR1 and CDR2 are SEHNR and FQNEAQ (reference sequence). After removal of 5 bases from V and 3 bases from J, the junction contained 7 bases not matched to a gene. CDR3 coding DNA: TGTGCCAGCAGCCCTCGGACAGGGGGAAACAATCAGCCCCAGCATTTT. Translated: CASSPRTGGNNQPQHF.

The V call is TRBV2, the J call TRBJ1-4; TRBD1 might be the D (5 bases). CDR1 is SNHLY, CDR2 FYNNEI, per germline. Trimming pared 7 bases from V and 7 bases from J, leaving 16 bases between. CDR3 length: 14 residues. The CDR3 DNA reads TGTGCCAGCAAGGAACCGTCAAGGGGTGAAAAACTGTTTTTT. Amino acids: CASKEPSRGEKLFF.

This chain connects TRBV25-1 to TRBJ1-1; no clear D gene. V lost 1 base and J 6 bases, leaving 6 bases between the germline ends. This CDR3 is built from 12 residues. The germline V gene has CDR1 MGHDK and CDR2 SYGVNS. Written as DNA, the CDR3 is TGTGCCAGCAGTGAATCCCCACCTGAAGCTTTCTTT. Its translation is CASSESPPEAFF.

This clone has a handful of counts. The V gene is TRBV19, the J gene TRBJ1-5; D not certain. This CDR3 is built from 13 residues. V shed 10 bases and J shed 2 bases, with 12 bases lying between them. Germline assignment: CDR1 LNHDA and CDR2 SQIVND (reference sequence). The CDR3 DNA reads TGTGCCACTGCAGAAACCCGCAATCAGCCCCAGCATTTT. Its protein product is CATAETRNQPQHF.

The V and J genes are TRBV23-1 and TRBJ2-7; no clear D gene. TRBV23-1 is sorted into the ORF group, with uncertain function. The CDR3 contains 19 residues. The V and J ends lost 2 bases and 0 bases respectively, with 23 bases between them. The CDR3 sequence is CASSQAQALEACPSYEQYF. DNA for the CDR3: TGCGCCAGCAGTCAAGCTCAAGCCTTAGAAGCTTGCCCCTCCTACGAGCAGTACTTC.

V gene TRBV6-5 combines with J gene TRBJ1-2; no clear D gene. The CDR3 consists of 11 residues. Germline CDR1 and CDR2: MNHEY and SVGAGI. Between the trimmed V and J ends, which lost 6 bases and 8 bases, there was a span of 10 bases. Here the CDR3 DNA reads TGTGCCAGCAGCCCTGGGGAGGGCTACACCTTC. Its protein product is CASSPGEGYTF.